This T cell receptor beta chain was recovered during a study of a mutant IDH1 vaccine in newly diagnosed glioma. Whole-study context: Therapy received beforehand was radiotherapy, temozolomide, or both, with most patients given both.

This CDR3 contains 23 residues. CDR1 and CDR2 from the germline V gene are WSHSY and SAAADI. Between the trimmed V and J ends, which lost 0 bases and 2 bases, there was a span of 29 bases. Here immunoSEQ multiplex PCR was the method, and the copy in TCRdb shows in-frame clones only, minus some. The table has more than 20,000 clones, approximately 90% seen once. Overall study findings and caveats: Immune responses arising from the vaccine appeared in about 95% of patients.

As for time point: baseline, week 1 (first vaccination visit). Treatment indicated: pre-vaccination baseline after standard-of-care therapy. New WHO grade 3 or 4 astrocytomas that were IDH1-mutant and ATRX-lost occurred in the donors. As concerns this clone: Its matching antigen is unknown.

This chain links TRBV10-2 with TRBJ2-6, with D possibly matching TRBD1 (5 bases). Source: PBMCs, taken from a glioma patient treated with radiotherapy, temozolomide or both. The clonotype was recovered from a young man with glioma. The CDR3 coding sequence is TGCGCCAGCAGTGAGTCGGCTATAGGCTCGGCGGCAGGGTGGTCTCCTGGGGCCAACGTCCTGACTTTC. This sequence encodes CASSESAIGSAAGWSPGANVLTF.